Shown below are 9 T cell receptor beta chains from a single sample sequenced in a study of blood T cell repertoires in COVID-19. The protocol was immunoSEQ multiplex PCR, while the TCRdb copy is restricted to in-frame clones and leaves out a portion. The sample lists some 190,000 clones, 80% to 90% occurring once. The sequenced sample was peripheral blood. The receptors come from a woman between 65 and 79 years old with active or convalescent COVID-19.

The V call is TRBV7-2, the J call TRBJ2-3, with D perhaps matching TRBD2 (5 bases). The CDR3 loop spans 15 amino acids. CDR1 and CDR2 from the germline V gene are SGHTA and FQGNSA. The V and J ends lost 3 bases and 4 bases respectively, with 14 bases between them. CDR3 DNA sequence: TGTGCCAGCAGCTTGTTTGCTTGGAGGTCAGATACGCAGTATTTT. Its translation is CASSLFAWRSDTQYF.

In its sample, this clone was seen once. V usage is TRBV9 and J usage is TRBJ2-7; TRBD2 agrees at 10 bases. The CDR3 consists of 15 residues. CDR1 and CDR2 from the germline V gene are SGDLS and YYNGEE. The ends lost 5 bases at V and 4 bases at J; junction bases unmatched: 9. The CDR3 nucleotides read TGTGCCAGCAGTAGGGCTAGCGGGAGTCGGTACGAGCAGTACTTC. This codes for CASSRASGSRYEQYF.

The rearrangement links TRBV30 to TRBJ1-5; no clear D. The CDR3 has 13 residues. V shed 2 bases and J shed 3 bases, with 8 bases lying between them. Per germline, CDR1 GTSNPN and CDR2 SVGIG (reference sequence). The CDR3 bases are TGTGCCTGGAGTCTCGGGGACAATCAGCCCCAGCATTTT. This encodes CAWSLGDNQPQHF.

The CDR3 reads CATSRSIAGGGEQYF. As DNA, the CDR3 is TGTGCCACCAGCAGATCCATAGCGGGAGGGGGCGAGCAGTACTTC. The chain joins TRBV15 to TRBJ2-7, with 11 bases matching TRBD2. In germline, CDR1 is LNHNV, CDR2 YYDKDF (reference sequence). V gave up 2 bases and J gave up 6 bases; unmatched junction bases: 6. CDR3 length: 15 residues.

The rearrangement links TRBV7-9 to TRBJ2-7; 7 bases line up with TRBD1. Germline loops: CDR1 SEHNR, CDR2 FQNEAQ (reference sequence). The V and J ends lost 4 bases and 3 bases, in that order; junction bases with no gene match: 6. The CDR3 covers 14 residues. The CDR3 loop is CASSSGTGDYEQYF. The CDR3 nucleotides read TGTGCCAGCAGCTCGGGAACAGGGGACTACGAGCAGTACTTC.

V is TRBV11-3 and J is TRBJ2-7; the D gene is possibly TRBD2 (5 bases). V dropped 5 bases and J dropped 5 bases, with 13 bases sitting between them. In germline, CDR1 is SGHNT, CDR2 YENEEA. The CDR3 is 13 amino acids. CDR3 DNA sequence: TGTGCCAGCAGCCCGTCCCCGAGGGACGAGCAGTACTTC. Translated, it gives CASSPSPRDEQYF.

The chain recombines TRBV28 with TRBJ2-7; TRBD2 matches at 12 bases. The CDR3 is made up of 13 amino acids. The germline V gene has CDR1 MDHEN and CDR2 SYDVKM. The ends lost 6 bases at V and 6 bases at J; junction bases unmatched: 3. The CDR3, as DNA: TGTGCCAGCAGGCTAGCGGGAGGGCGCGAGCAGTACTTC. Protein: CASRLAGGREQYF.

The CDR3 spells CASTQGQGPTDTQYF. CDR3 in DNA: TGTGCCAGCACCCAGGGCCAGGGGCCCACAGATACGCAGTATTTT. The chain carries TRBV28 and TRBJ2-3; tentatively, D is TRBD1 (6 bases). Between the trimmed V and J ends, which lost 7 bases and 2 bases, there was a span of 16 bases. CDR1 is MDHEN, CDR2 SYDVKM, per germline. The CDR3 extends over 15 amino acids.

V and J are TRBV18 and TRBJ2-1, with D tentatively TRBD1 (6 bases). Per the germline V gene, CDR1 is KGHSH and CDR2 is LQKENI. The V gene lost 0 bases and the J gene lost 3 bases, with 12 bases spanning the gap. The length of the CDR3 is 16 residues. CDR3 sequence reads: CASSPPTGTYYNEQFF. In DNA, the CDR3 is TGTGCCAGCTCACCACCGACAGGAACTTACTACAATGAGCAGTTCTTC.